One sample yielded the 25 T cell receptor beta chains listed below, sequenced in a study of metastatic and nonmetastatic thyroid tumors. No treatment of any kind had been given to any patient before thyroid surgery. TCRdb recomputed clones from the PCR reads via MiXCR. This table holds about 40,000 clones, roughly 16% found once. Sequenced input: blood. The receptors shown here come from a female donor with papillary thyroid cancer or a benign thyroid nodule (not recorded which). Some clones in this sample may be carry-over from other donors' samples.

In its sample, this clone was seen many times. The chain recombines TRBV6-1 with TRBJ2-3; the D gene is possibly TRBD1 (6 bases). Trimming removed 6 bases from V and 0 bases from J, with 10 bases in between. This CDR3 is built from 14 residues. Germline CDR1 MNHNS, CDR2 SASEGT. The CDR3 DNA sequence: TGTGCCAGCAGAACAGGGCGAAGCACAGATACGCAGTATTTT. Translating it yields CASRTGRSTDTQYF.

Remarks on this clone: A much larger clone differs from this one at a single base, so this may be a read error. This chain connects TRBV13 to TRBJ1-1, with D uncertain. CDR1 and CDR2 (germline): PRHDT, FYEKMQ (reference sequence). The CDR3 contains 11 residues. Trimming stripped 5 bases from V and 11 bases from J, with 12 bases between. CDR3 sequence reads: CASSVRVWAFF. As DNA, the CDR3 is TGTGCCAGCAGCGTCCGAGTGTGGGCTTTCTTT.

The chain joins TRBV9 to TRBJ1-2; the match to TRBD1 covers 7 bases. The CDR3 consists of 11 residues. The ends lost 5 bases at V and 7 bases at J; junction bases unmatched: 2. Germline values: CDR1 SGDLS, CDR2 YYNGEE. The CDR3 sequence: CASRGTAGYTF. The CDR3 region has the DNA TGTGCCAGCAGAGGGACAGCTGGCTACACCTTC. The full variable domain, with the rest looked up from reference TRBV9 and TRBJ1-2, is DSGVTQTPKHLITATGQRVTLRCSPRSGDLSVYWYQQSLDQGLQFLIQYYNGEERAKGNILERFSAQQFPDLHSELNLSSLELGDSALYFCASRGTAGYTFGSGTRLTVV.

This clone showed up many times. The chain uses TRBV6-1 and TRBJ1-2; weak D call: TRBD1 (5 bases). The CDR3 has 15 residues. Trimming removed 3 bases at V and 0 bases at J, with 11 bases between. CDR1 MNHNS and CDR2 SASEGT come from the germline V gene. CDR3 sequence: CASSDRTPSNYGYTF. CDR3 DNA sequence: TGTGCCAGCAGTGATCGGACACCCTCTAACTATGGCTACACCTTC.

This clone is deemed medium-sized. The chain joins TRBV12-3 or TRBV12-4 to TRBJ2-7; no reliable D call. The CDR3 spans 11 residues. V was shortened by 5 bases and J by 4 bases, with 6 bases between the two germline ends. The CDR3 sequence: CASSPGYEQYF. CDR3 nucleotide sequence: TGTGCCAGCAGTCCGGGTTACGAGCAGTACTTC.

This clone was observed a single time. The chain carries TRBV11-2 and TRBJ2-7, with TRBD2 matching 13 bases. This CDR3 spans 17 amino acids. V lost 6 bases, J lost 5 bases, and 13 bases stayed unmatched. Germline CDR1 SGHAT, CDR2 FQNNGV. The CDR3: CASSFDPGLAGYHEQYF. CDR3 nucleotide sequence: TGTGCCAGCAGTTTTGACCCGGGACTAGCGGGATATCACGAGCAGTACTTC.

This clone was detected only a few times. The chain recombines TRBV25-1 with TRBJ2-7, with 8 bases aligning to TRBD1. The CDR3 is 13 amino acids. The J segment lost 3 bases and the V segment lost 8 bases, leaving 6 bases of the junction unmatched. Germline-derived CDR1 and CDR2 are MGHDK and SYGVNS. The CDR3 DNA sequence: TGTGCCAGCGCCGAAACAGGGGGCTACGAGCAGTACTTC. Its translation is CASAETGGYEQYF.

The DNA of the CDR3 is TGTGCCAGCAGTTCGGTAGATTCCTACGAGCAGTACTTC. This gives the protein CASSSVDSYEQYF. The rearrangement uses TRBV27 and TRBJ2-7, with D uncertain. The V end lost 4 bases, the J end lost 1 base, and 8 bases lay between the germline ends. Germline V lookup: CDR1 MNHEY, CDR2 SMNVEV (reference sequence). CDR3 length equals 13 residues.

This clone was seen at least ten times. This clone may be a read error of a much larger clone one base away. Other DNA sequences within the sample encode an identical CDR3. The chain carries TRBV6-1 and TRBJ1-1; D is uncertain. The CDR3 extends over 13 amino acids. From germline, CDR1 is MNHNS and CDR2 SASEGT. CDR3 in amino acids: CASSNDYNTEAFF. The CDR3 region has the DNA TGTGCCAGCAGCAACGACTATAACACTGAAGCCTTCTTT.

For this clone: At one end the junction does not follow the germline gene, possibly because of a read error. V and J are TRBV5-1 and TRBJ1-2; D call uncertain. CDR3 length: 12 residues. The germline gives CDR1 SGHRS, CDR2 YFSETQ. Here the CDR3 DNA reads TGCGCCAGCAGCTTGGACAACTATGGATACACCTTC. It specifies CASSLDNYGYTF.

This clone was observed a few times. V usage is TRBV6-2 or TRBV6-3 and J usage is TRBJ1-4; tentatively, D is TRBD1 (5 bases). Germline V gene data show CDR1 as MNHEY and CDR2 as SVGEGT. The CDR3 length is 16 residues. Trimming removed 1 base from V and 5 bases from J, with 14 bases in between. CDR3 protein: CASSYLSPGRNEKLFF. CDR3 nucleotides: TGTGCCAGCAGTTACTTAAGTCCGGGACGAAATGAAAAACTGTTTTTT.

This clone has a count of ten or more. This rearrangement joins TRBV2 to TRBJ1-5; 7 bases align to TRBD1. CDR1 and CDR2 (germline): SNHLY, FYNNEI. The J segment lost 4 bases and the V segment lost 3 bases, leaving 3 bases of the junction unmatched. This CDR3 region has 14 residues. CDR3 in amino acids: CASSDDRENQPQHF. CDR3 nucleotides: TGTGCCAGCAGTGACGACAGGGAAAATCAGCCCCAGCATTTT.

This clone was recorded many times. A much larger clone sits a single nucleotide away, making a read error possible. Other DNA sequences within the sample encode an identical CDR3. V and J are TRBV27 and TRBJ2-5; 10 nucleotides match TRBD1. The CDR3 covers 14 residues. Germline assignment: CDR1 MNHEY and CDR2 SMNVEV (reference sequence). Germline trimming cut 6 bases from V and 5 bases from J; bases unmatched to any gene: 6. The chain's CDR3 is CASSWGQGLETQYF. The CDR3 coding sequence is TGTGCCAGCAGCTGGGGACAGGGGCTCGAGACCCAGTACTTC.

At least ten counts were recorded for this clone. The chain has TRBV5-6 and TRBJ1-2; maybe TRBD1 (5 bases). Trimming cost V 3 bases and J 3 bases, with 18 bases left between them. Germline V CDR1 and CDR2: SGHDT, YYEEEE. The CDR3 contains 16 residues. CDR3 sequence (DNA): TGTGCCAGCAGCTACCGGGACCGGCTCGCCTACTATGGCTACACCTTC. This encodes CASSYRDRLAYYGYTF.

This chain links TRBV2 with TRBJ2-7; D uncertain. Germline CDR1 SNHLY, CDR2 FYNNEI. V was shortened by 7 bases and J by 7 bases, with 11 bases between the two germline ends. This CDR3 region has 11 residues. CDR3 bases: TGTGCCAGCATACGGCTGCCAGAGCAGTACTTC. Translating it yields CASIRLPEQYF.

The sample holds many counts of this clone. This may come from a read error, since a much larger clone is one base off. V is TRBV30 and J is TRBJ2-2, with D possibly being TRBD1 (5 bases). This CDR3 region has 15 residues. Per the germline V gene, CDR1 is GTSNPN and CDR2 is SVGIG (reference sequence). V lost 3 bases to trimming and J lost 0 bases, with 11 bases between them. As DNA, the CDR3 is TGTGCCTGGAGCCTCAGGGTTCCGAACACCGGGGAGCTGTTTTTT. Translating it yields CAWSLRVPNTGELFF.

The table lists this clone with a few counts. The chain uses TRBV5-6 and TRBJ2-7, with unresolved D. This CDR3 is built from 14 residues. V lost 6 bases, J lost 2 bases, and 15 bases lay in between. Germline-derived CDR1 and CDR2 are SGHDT and YYEEEE. CDR3 nucleotides: TGTGCCAGCATCCCGCTAGATAGGACCTACGAGCAGTACTTC. This translates into CASIPLDRTYEQYF.

This clone was counted at least ten times. Sequence at one end of the junction differs from germline and may be a read error. V is TRBV7-7 and J is TRBJ2-1; D unclear. This CDR3 has 13 residues. CDR1 and CDR2 (germline): SSHAT, FNYEAQ (reference sequence). The CDR3 DNA follows: TGTGCTAGCAGCCTTCAGGAATACAATGAGCAGTTCTTC. Translation gives CASSLQEYNEQFF.

This clone occurred many times. CDR3 nucleotide sequence: TGTGCCAGTAGTATCCCCGGACAGGGTGGAGCCCTGAACACTGAAGCTTTCTTT. Translation: CASSIPGQGGALNTEAFF. This rearrangement joins TRBV19 to TRBJ1-1; 8 bases align to TRBD1. J gave up 0 bases and V 3 bases, and 12 bases lay outside the gene matches. Germline V gives CDR1 LNHDA, CDR2 SQIVND (reference sequence). The CDR3 is 18 residues long.

This clone came up many times. CDR3 nucleotide sequence: TGTGCCATCAGTGAGGTTAACGGACAGGGGCAACAGCCCCAGCATTTT. Its protein product is CAISEVNGQGQQPQHF. The V call is TRBV10-3, the J call TRBJ1-5; 9 bases match TRBD1. The V gene end was trimmed by 2 bases and the J gene end by 7 bases; junction bases not matched to a gene: 9. CDR1 and CDR2 (germline): ENHRY, SYGVKD. CDR3 length: 16 amino acids.

This clone has ten or more counts. V gene TRBV5-1 combines with J gene TRBJ1-1; D not resolved. Trimming removed 0 bases at V and 2 bases at J, with 8 bases between. Germline loops: CDR1 SGHRS, CDR2 YFSETQ. The CDR3 spans 14 residues. The CDR3 loop reads CASSLAALNTEAFF. CDR3 sequence (DNA): TGCGCCAGCAGCTTGGCAGCCCTAAACACTGAAGCTTTCTTT.

This clone appeared a few times. This rearrangement joins TRBV6-1 to TRBJ2-7, with D tentatively TRBD1 (5 bases). V dropped 1 base and J dropped 3 bases, with 13 bases sitting between them. Germline V gives CDR1 MNHNS, CDR2 SASEGT. This CDR3 comprises 15 residues. CDR3 sequence (DNA): TGTGCCAGCAGTGAAGAAGATGGACACGTCTACGAGCAGTACTTC. Translated: CASSEEDGHVYEQYF.

This clone was seen ten or more times. The rearrangement uses TRBV7-3 and TRBJ2-5; D call uncertain. This CDR3 region has 12 residues. Trimming cost V 3 bases and J 1 base, with 3 bases left between them. Looked up from germline, CDR1 is SGHTA and CDR2 is FQGTGA. As DNA, the CDR3 is TGTGCCAGCAGCTTGGCCCAAGAGACCCAGTACTTC. This codes for CASSLAQETQYF.

This clone was counted at least ten times. The chain combines TRBV6-5 with TRBJ1-6, with a tentative D call TRBD1 (6 bases). Germline V gene lookup returns CDR1 MNHEY and CDR2 SVGAGI. The CDR3 loop spans 17 amino acids. Trimming left V 0 bases short and J 8 bases short, with 17 bases between. In DNA form, the CDR3 reads TGTGCCAGCAGTTACTCGACCGATACAGGGCCGGATTCACCCCTCCACTTT. Translating it yields CASSYSTDTGPDSPLHF.

A remark on this clone: A junction end diverges from the germline sequence, so it may reflect a read error. The chain joins TRBV6-1 to TRBJ1-3; 7 positions match TRBD1. This CDR3 is built from 17 residues. Germline V gene data show CDR1 as MNHNS and CDR2 as SASEGT. CDR3 in amino acids: CASSEDRFYYSGNTIYF. The CDR3 DNA sequence: TGTGCTAGCAGTGAGGACAGGTTTTACTACTCTGGAAACACCATATATTTT.